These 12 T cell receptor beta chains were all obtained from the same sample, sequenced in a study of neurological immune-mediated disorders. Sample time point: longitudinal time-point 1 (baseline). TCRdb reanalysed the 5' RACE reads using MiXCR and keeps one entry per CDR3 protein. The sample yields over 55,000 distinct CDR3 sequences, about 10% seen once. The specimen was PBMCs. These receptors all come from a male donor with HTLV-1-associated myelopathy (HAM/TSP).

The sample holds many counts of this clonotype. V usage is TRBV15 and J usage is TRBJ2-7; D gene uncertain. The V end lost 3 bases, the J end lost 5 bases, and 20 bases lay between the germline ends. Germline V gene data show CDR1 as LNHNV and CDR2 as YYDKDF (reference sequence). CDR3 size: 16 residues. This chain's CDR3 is CATSRRPISGRDEQYF. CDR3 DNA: TGTGCCACCAGCAGGAGACCAATTTCGGGTCGAGACGAGCAGTACTTC.

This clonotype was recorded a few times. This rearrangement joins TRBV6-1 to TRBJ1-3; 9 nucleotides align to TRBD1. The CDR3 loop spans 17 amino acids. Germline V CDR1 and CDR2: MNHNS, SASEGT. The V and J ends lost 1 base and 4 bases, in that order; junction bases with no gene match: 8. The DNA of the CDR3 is TGTGCCAGCAGTGAAGGGCTACAGGGGGCAAAGGGAAACACCATATATTTT. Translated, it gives CASSEGLQGAKGNTIYF.

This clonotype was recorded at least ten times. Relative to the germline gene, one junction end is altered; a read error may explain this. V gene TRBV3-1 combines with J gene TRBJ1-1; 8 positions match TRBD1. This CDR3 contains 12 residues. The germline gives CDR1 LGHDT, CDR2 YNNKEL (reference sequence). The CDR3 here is CASSRAQTGGVF. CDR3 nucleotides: TGTGCCAGCAGTCGGGCCCAAACAGGGGGTGTCTTT.

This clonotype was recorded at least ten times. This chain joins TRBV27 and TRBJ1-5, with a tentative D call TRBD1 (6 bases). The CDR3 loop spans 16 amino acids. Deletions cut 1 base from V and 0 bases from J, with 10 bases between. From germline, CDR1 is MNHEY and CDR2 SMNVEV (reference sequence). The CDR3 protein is CASSLLAGDSNQPQHF. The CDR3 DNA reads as TGTGCCAGCAGTTTATTGGCAGGGGATAGCAATCAGCCCCAGCATTTT.

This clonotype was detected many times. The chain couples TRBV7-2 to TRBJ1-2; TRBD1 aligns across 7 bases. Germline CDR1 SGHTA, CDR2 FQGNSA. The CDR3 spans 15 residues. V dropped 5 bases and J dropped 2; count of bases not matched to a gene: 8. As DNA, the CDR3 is TGTGCCAGCAGCCCCTCGACAGGGACGAACTATGGCTACACCTTC. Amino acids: CASSPSTGTNYGYTF.

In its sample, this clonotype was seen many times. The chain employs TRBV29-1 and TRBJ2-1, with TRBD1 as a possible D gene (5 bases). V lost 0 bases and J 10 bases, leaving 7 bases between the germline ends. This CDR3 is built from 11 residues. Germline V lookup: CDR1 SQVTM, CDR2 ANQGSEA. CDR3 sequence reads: CSVEDYREQFF. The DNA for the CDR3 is TGCAGCGTTGAAGACTACAGGGAGCAGTTCTTC.

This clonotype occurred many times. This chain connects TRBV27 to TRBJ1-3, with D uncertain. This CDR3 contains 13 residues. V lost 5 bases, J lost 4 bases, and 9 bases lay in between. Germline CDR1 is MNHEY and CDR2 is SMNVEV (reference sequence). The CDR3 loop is CASSTSPGNTIYF. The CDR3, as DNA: TGTGCCAGCAGTACGAGTCCGGGAAACACCATATATTTT.

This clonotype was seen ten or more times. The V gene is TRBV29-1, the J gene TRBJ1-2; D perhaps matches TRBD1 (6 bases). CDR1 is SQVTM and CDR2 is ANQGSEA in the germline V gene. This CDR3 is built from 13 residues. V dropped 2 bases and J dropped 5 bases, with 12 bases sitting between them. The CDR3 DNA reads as TGCAGCGTTGAACATGGGACACCTTATGGCTACACCTTC. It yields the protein CSVEHGTPYGYTF. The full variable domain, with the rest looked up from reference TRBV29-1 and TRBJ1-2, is SAVISQKPSRDICQRGTSLTIQCQVDSQVTMMFWYRQQPGQSLTLIATANQGSEATYESGFVIDKFPISRPNLTFSTLTVSNMSPEDSSIYLCSVEHGTPYGYTFGSGTRLTVV.

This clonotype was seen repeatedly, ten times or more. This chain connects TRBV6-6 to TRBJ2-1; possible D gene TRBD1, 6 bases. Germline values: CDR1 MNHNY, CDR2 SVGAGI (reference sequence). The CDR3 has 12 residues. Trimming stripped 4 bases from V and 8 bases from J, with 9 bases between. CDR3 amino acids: CASSSQGYEQFF. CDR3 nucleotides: TGTGCCAGCAGTTCTCAGGGGTATGAGCAGTTCTTC.

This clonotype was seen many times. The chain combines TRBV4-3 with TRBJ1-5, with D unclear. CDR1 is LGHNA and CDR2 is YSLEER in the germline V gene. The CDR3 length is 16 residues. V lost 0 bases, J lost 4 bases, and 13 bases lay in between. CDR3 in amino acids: CASSQELQGPNQPQHF. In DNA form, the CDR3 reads TGCGCCAGCAGCCAAGAACTCCAAGGGCCTAATCAGCCCCAGCATTTT.

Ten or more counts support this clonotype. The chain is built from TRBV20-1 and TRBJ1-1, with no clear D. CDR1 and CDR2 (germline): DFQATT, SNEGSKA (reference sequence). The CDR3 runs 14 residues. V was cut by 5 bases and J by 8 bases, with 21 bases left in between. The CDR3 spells CSAPRRERQDEAFF. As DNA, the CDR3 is TGCAGTGCTCCCAGGCGGGAAAGGCAAGACGAAGCTTTCTTT.

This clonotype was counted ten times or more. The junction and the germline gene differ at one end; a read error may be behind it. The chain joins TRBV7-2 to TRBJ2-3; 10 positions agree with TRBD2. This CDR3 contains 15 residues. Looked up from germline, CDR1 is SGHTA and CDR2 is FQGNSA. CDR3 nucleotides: TGTGCCAGCAGCCTAGCGGGGGCTAGCACAGATACGCAGTATTTT. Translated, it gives CASSLAGASTDTQYF.